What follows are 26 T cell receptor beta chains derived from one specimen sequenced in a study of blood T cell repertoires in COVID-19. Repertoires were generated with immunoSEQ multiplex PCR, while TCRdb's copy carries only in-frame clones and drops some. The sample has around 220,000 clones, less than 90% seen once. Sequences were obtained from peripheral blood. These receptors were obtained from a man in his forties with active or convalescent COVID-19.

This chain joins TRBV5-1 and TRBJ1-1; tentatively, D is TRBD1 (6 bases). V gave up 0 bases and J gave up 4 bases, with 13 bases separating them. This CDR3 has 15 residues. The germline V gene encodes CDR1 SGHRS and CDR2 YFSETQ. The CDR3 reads CASSLDGGRSTEAFF. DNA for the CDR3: TGCGCCAGCAGCTTGGATGGGGGCCGGAGCACTGAAGCTTTCTTT.

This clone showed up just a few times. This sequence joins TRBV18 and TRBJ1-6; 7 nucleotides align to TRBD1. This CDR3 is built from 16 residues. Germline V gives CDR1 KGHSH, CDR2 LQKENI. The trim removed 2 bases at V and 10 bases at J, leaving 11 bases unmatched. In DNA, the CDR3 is TGTGCCAGCTCACCAAGGACAGGAGGAGAAGGGTCACCCCTCCACTTT. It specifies CASSPRTGGEGSPLHF.

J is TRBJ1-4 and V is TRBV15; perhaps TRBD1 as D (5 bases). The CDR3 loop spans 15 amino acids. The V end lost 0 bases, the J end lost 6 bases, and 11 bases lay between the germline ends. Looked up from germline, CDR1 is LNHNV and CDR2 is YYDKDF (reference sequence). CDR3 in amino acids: CATSRDRSGYEKLFF. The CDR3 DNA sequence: TGTGCCACCAGCAGAGATCGGTCAGGGTATGAAAAACTGTTTTTT.

The CDR3 nucleotides read TGTGCCAGCAGCGTAGGTGGGAGGCAGGTAATAGGTGGCTACACCTTC. Protein product: CASSVGGRQVIGGYTF. The chain links TRBV9 to TRBJ1-2; D not certain. Per the germline V gene, CDR1 is SGDLS and CDR2 is YYNGEE. The germline V and J ends were trimmed by 0 bases and 7 bases, with 19 bases remaining between them. The CDR3 has 16 residues.

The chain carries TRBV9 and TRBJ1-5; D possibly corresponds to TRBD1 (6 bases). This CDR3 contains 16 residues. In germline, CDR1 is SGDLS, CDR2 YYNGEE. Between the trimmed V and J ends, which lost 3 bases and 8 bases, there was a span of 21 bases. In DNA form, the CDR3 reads TGTGCCAGCAGCGCCAACCCCGAGGGGGTAGGGGAGCCCCAGCATTTT. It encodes CASSANPEGVGEPQHF.

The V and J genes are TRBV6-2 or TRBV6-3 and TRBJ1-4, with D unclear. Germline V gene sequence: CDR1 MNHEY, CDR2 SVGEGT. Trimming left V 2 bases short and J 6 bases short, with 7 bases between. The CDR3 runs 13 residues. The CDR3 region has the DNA TGTGCCAGCAGTTACGAGAGGGATGAAAAACTGTTTTTT. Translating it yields CASSYERDEKLFF.

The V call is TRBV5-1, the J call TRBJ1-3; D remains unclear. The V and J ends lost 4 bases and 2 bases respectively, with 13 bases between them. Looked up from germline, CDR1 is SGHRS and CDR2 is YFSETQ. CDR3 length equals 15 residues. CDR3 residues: CASSTAGETGNTIYF. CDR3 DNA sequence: TGCGCCAGCAGCACCGCCGGGGAGACTGGAAACACCATATATTTT.

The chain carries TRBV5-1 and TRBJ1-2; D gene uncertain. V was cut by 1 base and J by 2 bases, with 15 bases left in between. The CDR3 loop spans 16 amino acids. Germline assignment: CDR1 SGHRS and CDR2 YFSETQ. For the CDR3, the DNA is TGCGCCAGCAGCTTGTTCACCTCTAGTGGGAACTATGGCTACACCTTC. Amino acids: CASSLFTSSGNYGYTF.

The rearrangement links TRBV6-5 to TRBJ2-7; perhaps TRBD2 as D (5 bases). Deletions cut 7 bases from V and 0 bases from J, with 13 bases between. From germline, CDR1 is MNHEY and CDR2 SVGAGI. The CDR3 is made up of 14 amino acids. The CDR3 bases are TGTGCCAGCAATCCCCCCGGGGTCTCCTACGAGCAGTACTTC. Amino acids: CASNPPGVSYEQYF.

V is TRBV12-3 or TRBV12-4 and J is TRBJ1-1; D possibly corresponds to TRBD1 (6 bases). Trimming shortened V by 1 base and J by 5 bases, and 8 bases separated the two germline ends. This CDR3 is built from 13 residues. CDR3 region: CASSLVGHTEAFF. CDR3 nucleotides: TGTGCCAGCAGTTTAGTGGGACATACTGAAGCTTTCTTT.

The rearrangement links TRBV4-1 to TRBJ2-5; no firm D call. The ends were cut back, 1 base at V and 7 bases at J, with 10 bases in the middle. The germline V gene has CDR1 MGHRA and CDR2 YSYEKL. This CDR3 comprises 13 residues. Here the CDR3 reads CASSQGILGTQYF. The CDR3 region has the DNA TGCGCCAGCAGCCAAGGGATTCTAGGGACCCAGTACTTC.

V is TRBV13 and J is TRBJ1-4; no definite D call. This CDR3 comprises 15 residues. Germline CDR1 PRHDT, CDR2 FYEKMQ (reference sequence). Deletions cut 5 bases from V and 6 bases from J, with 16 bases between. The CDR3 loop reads CASSRLGGLYEKLFF. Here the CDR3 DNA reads TGTGCCAGCAGCCGCCTCGGAGGACTCTATGAAAAACTGTTTTTT.

The CDR3 nucleotides read TGTGCCTGCCGGAAGGTCGCTAGCGGGGGGTCCCCTCTTATAGGGGAGCAGTACTTC. This sequence encodes CACRKVASGGSPLIGEQYF. J is TRBJ2-7 and V is TRBV30, with 11 bases lining up with TRBD2. The J segment lost 7 bases and the V segment lost 6 bases, leaving 26 bases of the junction unmatched. CDR1 GTSNPN and CDR2 SVGIG come from the germline V gene (reference sequence). The CDR3 runs to 19 residues.

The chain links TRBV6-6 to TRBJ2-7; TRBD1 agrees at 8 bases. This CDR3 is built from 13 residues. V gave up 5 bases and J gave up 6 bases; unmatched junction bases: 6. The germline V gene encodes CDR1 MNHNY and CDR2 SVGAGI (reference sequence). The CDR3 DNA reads TGTGCCAGCAGTACCCGGACAGGGCTCGAGCAGTACTTC. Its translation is CASSTRTGLEQYF.

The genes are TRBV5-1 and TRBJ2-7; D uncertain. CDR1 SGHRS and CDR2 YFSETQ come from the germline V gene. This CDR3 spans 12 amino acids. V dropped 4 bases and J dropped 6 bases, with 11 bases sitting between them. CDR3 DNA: TGCGCCAGCAGCGGCGACTCTGGCGAGCAGTACTTC. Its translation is CASSGDSGEQYF.

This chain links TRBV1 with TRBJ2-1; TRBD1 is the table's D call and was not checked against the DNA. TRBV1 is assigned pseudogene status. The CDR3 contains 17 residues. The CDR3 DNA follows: TGCACCAGCAGCCATGACAAGAGGGGACAGGGGGCACGCGAGCAGTTCTTC. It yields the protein CTSSHDKRGQGAREQFF.

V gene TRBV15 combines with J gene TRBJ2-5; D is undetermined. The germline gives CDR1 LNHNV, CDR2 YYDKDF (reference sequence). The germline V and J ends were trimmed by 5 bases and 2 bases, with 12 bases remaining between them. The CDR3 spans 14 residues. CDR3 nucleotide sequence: TGTGCCACCAGCTTAGGAGCGAGGCAAGAGACCCAGTACTTC. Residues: CATSLGARQETQYF.

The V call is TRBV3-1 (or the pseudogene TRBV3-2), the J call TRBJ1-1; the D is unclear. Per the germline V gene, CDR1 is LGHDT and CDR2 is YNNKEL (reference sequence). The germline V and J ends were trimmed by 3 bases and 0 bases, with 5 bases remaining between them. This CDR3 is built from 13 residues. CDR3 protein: CASSHQMNTEAFF. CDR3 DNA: TGTGCCAGCAGCCATCAGATGAACACTGAAGCTTTCTTT.

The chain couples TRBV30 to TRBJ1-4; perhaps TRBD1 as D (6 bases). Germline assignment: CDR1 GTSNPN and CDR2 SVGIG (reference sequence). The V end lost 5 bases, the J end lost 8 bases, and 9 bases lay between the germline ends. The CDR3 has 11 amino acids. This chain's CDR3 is CAWGGWEKLFF. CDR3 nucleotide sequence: TGTGCCTGGGGGGGCTGGGAAAAACTGTTTTTT. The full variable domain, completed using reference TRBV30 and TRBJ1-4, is SQTIHQWPATLVQPVGSPLSLECTVEGTSNPNLYWYRQAAGRGLQLLFYSVGIGQISSEVPQNLSASRPQDRQFILSSKKLLLSDSGFYLCAWGGWEKLFFGSGTQLSVL.

In nucleotides, the CDR3 is TGTGCCAGCAGTTGGGGGACAGGGAGCAATGAGCAGTTCTTC. Its translation: CASSWGTGSNEQFF. The chain recombines TRBV6-5 with TRBJ2-1; 9 bases line up with TRBD1. From germline, CDR1 is MNHEY and CDR2 SVGAGI. V gave up 4 bases and J gave up 6 bases; unmatched junction bases: 4. This CDR3 region has 14 residues.

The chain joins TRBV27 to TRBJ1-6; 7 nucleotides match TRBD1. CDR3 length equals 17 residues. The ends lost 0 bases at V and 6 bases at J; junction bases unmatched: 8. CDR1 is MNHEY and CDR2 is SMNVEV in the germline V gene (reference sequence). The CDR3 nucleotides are TGTGCCAGCAGTTTATCTCCCCCCCGGGACAGTAATTCACCCCTCCACTTT. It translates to CASSLSPPRDSNSPLHF.

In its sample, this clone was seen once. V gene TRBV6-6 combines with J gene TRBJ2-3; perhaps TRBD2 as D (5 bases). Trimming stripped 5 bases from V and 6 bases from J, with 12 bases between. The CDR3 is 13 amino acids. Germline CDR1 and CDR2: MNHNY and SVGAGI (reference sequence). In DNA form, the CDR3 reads TGTGCCAGCAGTACCACTAGTACCGATACGCAGTATTTT. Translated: CASSTTSTDTQYF.

CDR3 region: CAISDPGQNFYEQYF. As DNA, the CDR3 is TGTGCCATCAGTGATCCGGGACAGAATTTTTACGAGCAGTACTTC. The chain links TRBV10-3 to TRBJ2-7, with TRBD1 matching 7 bases. After removal of 3 bases from V and 4 bases from J, the junction contained 9 bases not matched to a gene. CDR3 size: 15 residues. Germline V gene data show CDR1 as ENHRY and CDR2 as SYGVKD.

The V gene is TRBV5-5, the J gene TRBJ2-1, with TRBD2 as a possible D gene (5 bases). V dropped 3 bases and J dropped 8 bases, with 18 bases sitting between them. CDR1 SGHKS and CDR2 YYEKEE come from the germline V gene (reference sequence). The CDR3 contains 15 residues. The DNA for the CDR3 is TGTGCCAGCAGCTCTCCATACCAACTAGTAGATGAGCAGTTCTTC. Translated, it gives CASSSPYQLVDEQFF.

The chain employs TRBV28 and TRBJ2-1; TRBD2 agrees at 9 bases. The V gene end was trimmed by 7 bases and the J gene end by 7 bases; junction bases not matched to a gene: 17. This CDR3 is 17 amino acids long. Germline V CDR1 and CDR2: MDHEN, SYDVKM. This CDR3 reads CASTLLSGSGSRNEQFF. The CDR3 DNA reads TGTGCCAGCACGCTCCTTAGCGGTAGCGGGAGTAGGAATGAGCAGTTCTTC.

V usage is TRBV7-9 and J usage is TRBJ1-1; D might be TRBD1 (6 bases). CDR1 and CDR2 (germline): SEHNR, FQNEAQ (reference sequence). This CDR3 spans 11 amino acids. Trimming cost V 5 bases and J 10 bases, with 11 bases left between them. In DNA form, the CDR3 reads TGTGCCAGCAGCCCCGGGACAAGAGCTTTCTTT. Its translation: CASSPGTRAFF.